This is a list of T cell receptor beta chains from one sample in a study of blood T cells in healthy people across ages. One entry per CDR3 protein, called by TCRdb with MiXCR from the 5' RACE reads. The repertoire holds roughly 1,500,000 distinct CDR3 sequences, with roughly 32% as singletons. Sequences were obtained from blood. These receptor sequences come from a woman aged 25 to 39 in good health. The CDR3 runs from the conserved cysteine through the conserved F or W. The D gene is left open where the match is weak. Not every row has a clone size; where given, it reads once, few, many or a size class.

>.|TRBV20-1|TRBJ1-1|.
CSARLPGRTNTEAFF
TGCAGTGCTAGACTGCCGGGACGCACGAACACTGAAGCTTTCTTT
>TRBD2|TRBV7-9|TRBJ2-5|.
CASSLARAGEVYF
TGTGCCAGCAGCTTAGCGAGGGCGGGAGAGGTGTACTTC
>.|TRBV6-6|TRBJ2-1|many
CASSYRGNEQFF
TGTGCCAGCAGTTACAGGGGGAATGAGCAGTTCTTC
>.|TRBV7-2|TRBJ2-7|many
CASSWTGENEQYF
TGTGCCAGCAGCTGGACGGGCGAAAACGAGCAGTACTTC
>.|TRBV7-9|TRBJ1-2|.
CASSRTARATQTGRNGYTF
TGTGCCAGCAGCCGAACTGCCCGGGCCACACAAACCGGACGTAATGGCTACACCTTC
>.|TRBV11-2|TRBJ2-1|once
CASSSYPRNEQFF
TGTGCCAGCAGCTCGTACCCCCGGAATGAGCAGTTCTTC
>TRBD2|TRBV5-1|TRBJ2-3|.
CASSLWTSGDTQYF
TGCGCCAGCAGCTTGTGGACTAGCGGCGATACGCAGTATTTT
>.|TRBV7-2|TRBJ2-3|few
CASSLAQWADTQYF
TGTGCCAGCAGCTTAGCGCAGTGGGCAGATACGCAGTATTTT
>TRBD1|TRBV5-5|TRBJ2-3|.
CACSWGDRGFTQYF
TGTGCCTGCAGCTGGGGGGACAGGGGCTTTACGCAGTATTTT
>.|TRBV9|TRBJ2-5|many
CASSVASGPQETQYF
TGTGCCAGCAGCGTAGCCAGCGGGCCCCAAGAGACCCAGTACTTC
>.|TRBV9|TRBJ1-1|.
CASSPQFTNTEAFF
TGTGCCAGCAGCCCCCAGTTTACGAACACTGAAGCTTTCTTT
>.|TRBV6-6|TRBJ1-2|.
CASSYSEGNGYTF
TGTGCCAGCAGTTACTCGGAGGGAAATGGCTACACCTTC
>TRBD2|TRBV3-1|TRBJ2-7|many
CASSPAGAYEQYF
TGCGCCAGCAGCCCCGCGGGAGCCTACGAGCAGTACTTC
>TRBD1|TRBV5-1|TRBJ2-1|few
CASSLGAGTGIHEQFF
TGCGCCAGCAGCTTGGGGGCCGGGACAGGGATCCATGAGCAGTTCTTC
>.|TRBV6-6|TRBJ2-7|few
CASSYGLVAYEQYF
TGTGCCAGCAGTTACGGGCTCGTTGCCTACGAGCAGTACTTC
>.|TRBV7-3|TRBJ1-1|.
CASSGGVGTEAFF
TGTGCCAGCAGCGGCGGAGTCGGGACTGAAGCTTTCTTT
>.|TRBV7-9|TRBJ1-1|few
CASSYTQGTEAFF
TGTGCCAGCAGCTACACCCAAGGCACTGAAGCTTTCTTT
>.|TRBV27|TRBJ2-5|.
CASTIGVVSQETQYF
TGTGCCAGCACTATTGGGGTCGTCAGCCAAGAGACCCAGTACTTC